This passage covers 28 T cell receptor beta chains from one sample sequenced in a study of post-analysis software for immune sequencing data. Points from the study as a whole: Comparison of patients with controls showed 4 to 6 TRBV segments more frequent in patients, TRBV5-6, TRBV5-1 and TRBV20-1 among them.

Libraries were made from TCR beta cDNA, and they carried unique molecular identifiers. TCRdb analysed the PCR reads with MiXCR anew, one entry per CDR3 protein. The table includes roughly 650,000 distinct CDR3 sequences, approximately 59% detected once. For these receptors, no antigen is known. The sequenced sample consisted of blood. Receptor source: a girl under 10 years old with multiple sclerosis.

The gene calls are TRBV24-1 and TRBJ2-7, with TRBD1 matching over 7 bases. The CDR3 sequence is 17 residues long. The trim removed 6 bases at V and 2 bases at J, leaving 15 bases unmatched. In germline, CDR1 is KGHDR, CDR2 SFDVKD. CDR3 nucleotides: TGTGCCACCAGTCCCGCTCCCGACAGGGAAAGAACCTACGAGCAGTACTTC. It is translated as CATSPAPDRERTYEQYF.

V and J are TRBV20-1 and TRBJ2-1; D is undetermined. Germline values: CDR1 DFQATT, CDR2 SNEGSKA (reference sequence). The CDR3 has 14 amino acids. With 5 bases removed from V and 0 bases from J, the gap between germline ends came to 11 bases. For the CDR3, the DNA is TGCAGTGCTGATGACTTATACTCCTACAATGAGCAGTTCTTC. It encodes CSADDLYSYNEQFF.

This chain uses TRBV7-8 with TRBJ1-6, with TRBD1 as a possible D gene (5 bases). CDR1 SGHVS and CDR2 FQNEAQ come from the germline V gene. The CDR3 totals 19 residues. Trimming took 4 bases from V and 0 from J, leaving 19 bases between them. CDR3 residues: CASSSLDLSGPSYNSPLHF. Here the CDR3 DNA reads TGTGCCAGCAGCTCGCTAGACCTCTCAGGGCCCTCCTATAATTCACCCCTCCACTTT.

This sequence joins TRBV7-2 and TRBJ2-7, with D maybe TRBD1 (6 bases). The J call may not be correct, given that the DNA end is closer to TRBJ2-5. Germline V gene lookup returns CDR1 SGHTA and CDR2 FQGNSA. The CDR3 length is 16 residues. This chain's CDR3 is CASSSQVQGLGETQYF. CDR3 in DNA: TGTGCCAGCAGCTCCCAAGTACAGGGCCTTGGGGAGACCCAGTACTTC.

This clonotype was picked up one time. J is TRBJ2-3 and V is TRBV11-2; 8 bases fit TRBD1. The CDR3 contains 17 residues. Germline V CDR1 and CDR2: SGHAT, FQNNGV. The V segment lost 4 bases and the J segment 2 bases; nucleotides outside the gene matches: 11. The CDR3 loop is CASSYRTGTDVTDTQYF. The CDR3 DNA reads TGTGCCAGCAGCTATCGGACAGGGACGGATGTCACAGATACGCAGTATTTT.

This chain uses TRBV5-1 with TRBJ2-5; a possible D gene is TRBD1 (5 bases). TRBJ2-7 explains the end of the DNA better; the J call may be wrong. The CDR3 is made up of 15 amino acids. Per the germline V gene, CDR1 is SGHRS and CDR2 is YFSETQ. The CDR3 spells CASSLRGDGAYEQYF. For the CDR3, the DNA is TGCGCCAGCAGCTTGAGGGGCGACGGAGCCTACGAGCAGTACTTC.

This rearrangement joins TRBV20-1 to TRBJ2-3, with TRBD2 as a possible D gene (5 bases). V dropped 1 base and J dropped 4 bases, with 6 bases sitting between them. Germline CDR1 reads DFQATT; CDR2 reads SNEGSKA (reference sequence). This CDR3 spans 12 amino acids. As DNA, the CDR3 is TGCAGTGCTAGAGCGGAGGCAGATACGCAGTATTTT. It translates to CSARAEADTQYF.

The chain combines TRBV10-2 with TRBJ1-5; 7 bases align to TRBD1. CDR3 length equals 15 residues. Trimming at V came to 6 bases and at J to 3 bases, leaving 8 bases not matched to a gene. Germline V gives CDR1 WSHSY, CDR2 SAAADI. The CDR3 protein is CASSGTGDFNQPQHF. CDR3 nucleotides: TGCGCCAGCAGCGGTACAGGGGACTTCAATCAGCCCCAGCATTTT.

The chain is built from TRBV7-3 and TRBJ2-7; 8 positions agree with TRBD2. The trim removed 2 bases at V and 5 bases at J, leaving 8 bases unmatched. CDR1 and CDR2 from the germline V gene are SGHTA and FQGTGA. This CDR3 spans 15 amino acids. As DNA, the CDR3 is TGTGCCAGCAGCTTATCCGGGAGGGAGCTCGACGAGCAGTACTTC. Translating it yields CASSLSGRELDEQYF.

The chain is built from TRBV20-1 and TRBJ2-5, with 7 bases lining up with TRBD2. J gave up 1 base and V 0 bases, and 2 bases lay outside the gene matches. The CDR3 is made up of 14 amino acids. Per germline, CDR1 DFQATT and CDR2 SNEGSKA (reference sequence). Here the CDR3 reads CSARDGTTQETQYF. In DNA form, the CDR3 reads TGCAGTGCTAGAGATGGGACTACCCAAGAGACCCAGTACTTC.

This rearrangement joins TRBV12-3 or TRBV12-4 to TRBJ2-5; 11 nucleotides align to TRBD2. This CDR3 comprises 17 residues. The V gene end was trimmed by 6 bases and the J gene end by 3 bases; junction bases not matched to a gene: 12. In DNA form, the CDR3 reads TGTGCCAGCAGCGGACTAGCGGGTGTACGGCGGGAAGAGACCCAGTACTTC. It specifies CASSGLAGVRREETQYF.

V usage is TRBV7-3 and J usage is TRBJ2-6; TRBD2 matches at 7 bases. V lost 2 bases to trimming and J lost 0 bases; unmatched junction nucleotides: 4. This CDR3 contains 17 residues. Germline CDR1 and CDR2: SGHTA and FQGTGA. In nucleotides, the CDR3 is TGTGCCAGCAGCTTATGGCGGGGGAACTCTGGGGCCAACGTCCTGACTTTC. Its protein product is CASSLWRGNSGANVLTF.

This chain links TRBV12-3 or TRBV12-4 with TRBJ2-3; TRBD1 might be the D (6 bases). V dropped 6 bases and J dropped 6 bases, with 13 bases sitting between them. The CDR3 sequence is 13 residues long. The CDR3: CASSQGIGDTQYF. The CDR3, as DNA: TGTGCCAGCAGCCAGGGGATCGGCGATACGCAGTATTTT.

This sequence joins TRBV9 and TRBJ1-2; D might be TRBD1 (5 bases). The CDR3 totals 14 residues. V was pared by 3 bases and J by 4 bases, with 13 bases between. The germline V gene has CDR1 SGDLS and CDR2 YYNGEE. Written as DNA, the CDR3 is TGTGCCAGCAGCGCCGGGGGGGGATTCTATGGCTACACCTTC. Protein sequence: CASSAGGGFYGYTF.

The V and J genes are TRBV29-1 and TRBJ2-7, with a possible D match to TRBD2 (6 bases). The J call is uncertain, as TRBJ2-4 better fits the DNA end. CDR3 length equals 17 residues. CDR1 is SQVTM and CDR2 is ANQGSEA in the germline V gene. As DNA, the CDR3 is TGCAGCGTGGGCTCACCCCTGAGGGATAGCGGTAAAAACATTCAGTACTTC. Translating gives CSVGSPLRDSGKNIQYF.

This clonotype was observed a single time. The rearrangement uses TRBV3-1 and TRBJ2-7; D is uncertain. Near its end, the DNA agrees better with TRBJ2-4, so the J call may be wrong. CDR3 size: 15 residues. Germline V gene data show CDR1 as LGHDT and CDR2 as YNNKEL (reference sequence). The CDR3 is CASSQDSGLRGIQYF. CDR3 nucleotides: TGTGCCAGCAGCCAAGATTCCGGGTTGCGCGGCATTCAGTACTTC.

This clonotype was seen more than once but under ten times. The chain links TRBV12-3 or TRBV12-4 to TRBJ2-1, with D uncertain. The CDR3 covers 13 residues. Trimming left V 11 bases short and J 2 bases short, with 13 bases between. The chain's CDR3 is CALGLSAYNEQFF. CDR3 DNA: TGTGCCCTGGGATTATCGGCCTACAATGAGCAGTTCTTC.

The chain carries TRBV20-1 and TRBJ1-1; 9 bases map to TRBD1. The trim removed 5 bases at V and 7 bases at J, leaving 8 bases unmatched. The germline CDR1 and CDR2 sequences are DFQATT and SNEGSKA (reference sequence). This CDR3 spans 13 amino acids. The CDR3 sequence is CSAEGQGGLEAFF. The CDR3 DNA reads as TGCAGTGCTGAGGGACAGGGAGGTCTTGAAGCTTTCTTT.

The chain combines TRBV6-1 with TRBJ2-1; TRBD2 matches at 12 bases. There are 17 residues in the CDR3. Germline CDR1 reads MNHNS; CDR2 reads SASEGT. V trimming: 7 bases; J trimming: 5 bases; junction bases outside the gene matches: 12. The CDR3 loop is CASTTGKTSGSNNEQFF. The CDR3 coding sequence is TGTGCCAGCACCACCGGGAAGACTAGCGGGAGCAACAATGAGCAGTTCTTC.

V usage is TRBV29-1 and J usage is TRBJ1-2; no reliable D call. The V and J ends lost 2 bases and 6 bases respectively, with 10 bases between them. This CDR3 contains 12 residues. CDR1 is SQVTM and CDR2 is ANQGSEA in the germline V gene. The CDR3 DNA reads TGCAGCGTTGAACGCCCGGCGGATGGCTACACCTTC. Translating gives CSVERPADGYTF.

This clonotype was picked up one time. The V and J genes are TRBV6-2 or TRBV6-3 and TRBJ2-1; tentatively, D is TRBD1 (5 bases). Deletions cut 6 bases from V and 10 bases from J, with 22 bases between. The CDR3 has 15 amino acids. Germline V gene lookup returns CDR1 MNHEY and CDR2 SVGEGT. CDR3 residues: CASRPTGLGALEQFF. The DNA of the CDR3 is TGTGCCAGCAGACCAACAGGTCTCGGCGCATTGGAGCAGTTCTTC.

The chain carries TRBV7-3 and TRBJ2-1, with D tentatively TRBD1 or TRBD2 (6 bases each). V dropped 2 bases and J dropped 8 bases, with 16 bases sitting between them. The CDR3 runs to 15 residues. The germline V gene encodes CDR1 SGHTA and CDR2 FQGTGA. CDR3 coding DNA: TGTGCCAGCAGCTTATCAGGACAGCCGGGGGATGAGCAGTTCTTC. Translating gives CASSLSGQPGDEQFF.

V usage is TRBV12-3 or TRBV12-4 and J usage is TRBJ2-7; 11 bases are shared with TRBD2. With 3 bases clipped from V and 9 bases from J, the junction kept 10 bases outside the gene matches. The CDR3 has 15 amino acids. CDR3 bases: TGTGCCAGCAGTTTGTCTAGCGGGGGGACTCTCGGGCAGTACTTC. As protein: CASSLSSGGTLGQYF.

The chain carries TRBV5-1 and TRBJ2-7; tentatively, D is TRBD2 (5 bases). CDR1 is SGHRS, CDR2 YFSETQ, per germline. V lost 1 base and J 6 bases, leaving 14 bases between the germline ends. This CDR3 comprises 14 residues. In DNA, the CDR3 is TGCGCCAGCAGCTTGTACGGGATCCCCTTCGAGCAGTACTTC. Amino acids: CASSLYGIPFEQYF.

The rearrangement uses TRBV7-2 and TRBJ1-5, with no clear D. Trimming took off 1 base at V and 0 bases at J, with 7 bases between the two ends. CDR3 length equals 15 residues. In germline, CDR1 is SGHTA, CDR2 FQGNSA. This CDR3 is CTSSLGGYSNQPQHF. The DNA of the CDR3 is TGTACCAGCAGCTTAGGAGGGTATAGCAATCAGCCCCAGCATTTT.

The chain is built from TRBV7-2 and TRBJ2-1; D remains unclear. Germline-derived CDR1 and CDR2 are SGHTA and FQGNSA. This CDR3 region has 13 residues. V lost 4 bases to trimming and J lost 9 bases, with 13 bases between them. The CDR3 DNA is TGTGCCAGCAGCTGGACCACGGAGTCTGAGCAGTTCTTC. Its protein is CASSWTTESEQFF.

V is TRBV20-1 and J is TRBJ2-5, with 8 nucleotides matching TRBD2. CDR3 length equals 14 residues. J lost 1 base, V lost 3 bases, and 4 bases had no gene match. Germline V lookup: CDR1 DFQATT, CDR2 SNEGSKA (reference sequence). The CDR3 DNA reads as TGCAGTGCTAGTAACCGGGGGGGCCAAGAGACCCAGTACTTC. Translated, it gives CSASNRGGQETQYF.

The gene calls are TRBV11-2 and TRBJ2-1, with 8 bases fitting TRBD2. The length of the CDR3 is 18 residues. The J segment lost 3 bases and the V segment lost 4 bases, leaving 14 bases of the junction unmatched. CDR1 is SGHAT and CDR2 is FQNNGV in the germline V gene. The chain's CDR3 is CASSYPSGSGAYYNEQFF. The CDR3 region has the DNA TGTGCCAGCAGCTACCCAAGCGGTAGCGGGGCTTACTACAATGAGCAGTTCTTC. The whole variable domain, remainder taken from reference TRBV11-2 and TRBJ2-1, is EAGVAQSPRYKIIEKRQSVAFWCNPISGHATLYWYQQILGQGPKLLIQFQNNGVVDDSQLPKDRFSAERLKGVDSTLKIQPAKLEDSAVYLCASSYPSGSGAYYNEQFFGPGTRLTVL.